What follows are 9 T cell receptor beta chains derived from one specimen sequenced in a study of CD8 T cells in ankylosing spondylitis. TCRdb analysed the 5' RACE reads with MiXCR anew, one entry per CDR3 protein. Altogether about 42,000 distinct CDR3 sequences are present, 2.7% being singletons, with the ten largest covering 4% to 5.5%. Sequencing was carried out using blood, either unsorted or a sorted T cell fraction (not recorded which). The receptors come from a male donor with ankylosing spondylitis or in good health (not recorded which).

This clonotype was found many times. CDR3 loop: CASSVGTSRETQYF. The CDR3 DNA reads as TGTGCCAGCAGCGTCGGGACATCTCGAGAGACCCAGTACTTC. The rearrangement links TRBV9 to TRBJ2-5; D may be TRBD1 (6 bases). Germline lookup yields CDR1 SGDLS and CDR2 YYNGEE. Trimming took off 2 bases at V and 4 bases at J, with 12 bases between the two ends. This CDR3 is built from 14 residues.

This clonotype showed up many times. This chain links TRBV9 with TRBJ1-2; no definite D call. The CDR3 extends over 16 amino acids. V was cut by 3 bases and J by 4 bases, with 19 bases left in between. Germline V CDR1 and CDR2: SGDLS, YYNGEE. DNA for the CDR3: TGTGCCAGCAGCGCCACGATCGGGCCTCTACTCTATGGCTACACCTTC. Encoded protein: CASSATIGPLLYGYTF.

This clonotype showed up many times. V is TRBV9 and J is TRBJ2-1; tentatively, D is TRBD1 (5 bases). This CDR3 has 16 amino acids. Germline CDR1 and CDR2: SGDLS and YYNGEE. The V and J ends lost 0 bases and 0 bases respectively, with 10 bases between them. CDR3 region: CASSVGGPSSYNEQFF. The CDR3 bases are TGTGCCAGCAGCGTAGGGGGCCCGAGCTCCTACAATGAGCAGTTCTTC. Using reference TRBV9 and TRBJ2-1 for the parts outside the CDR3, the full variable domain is DSGVTQTPKHLITATGQRVTLRCSPRSGDLSVYWYQQSLDQGLQFLIQYYNGEERAKGNILERFSAQQFPDLHSELNLSSLELGDSALYFCASSVGGPSSYNEQFFGPGTRLTVL.

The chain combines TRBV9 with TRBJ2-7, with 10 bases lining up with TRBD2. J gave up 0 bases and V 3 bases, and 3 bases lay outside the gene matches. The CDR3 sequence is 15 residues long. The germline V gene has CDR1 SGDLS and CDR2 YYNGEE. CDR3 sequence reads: CASSASGRASYEQYF. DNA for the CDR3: TGTGCCAGCAGCGCGAGCGGGAGGGCCTCCTACGAGCAGTACTTC.

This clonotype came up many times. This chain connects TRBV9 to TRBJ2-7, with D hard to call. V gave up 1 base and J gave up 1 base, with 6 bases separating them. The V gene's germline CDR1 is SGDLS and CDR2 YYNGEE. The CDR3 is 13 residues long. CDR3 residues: CASSVSSSYEQYF. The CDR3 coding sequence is TGTGCCAGCAGCGTAAGTAGTTCCTACGAGCAGTACTTC.

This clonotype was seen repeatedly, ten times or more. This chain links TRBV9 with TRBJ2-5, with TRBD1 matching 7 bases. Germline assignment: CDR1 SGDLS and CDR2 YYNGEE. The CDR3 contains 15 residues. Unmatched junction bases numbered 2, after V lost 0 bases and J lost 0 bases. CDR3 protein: CASSVGQGNQETQYF. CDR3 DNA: TGTGCCAGCAGCGTAGGACAGGGAAACCAAGAGACCCAGTACTTC.

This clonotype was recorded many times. DNA for the CDR3: TGTGCCAGCAGCAGAGCCCAGTCACCCTATAATTCACCCCTCCACTTT. Its protein is CASSRAQSPYNSPLHF. The chain combines TRBV9 with TRBJ1-6; D is ambiguous. CDR1 SGDLS and CDR2 YYNGEE come from the germline V gene. This CDR3 is 16 amino acids long. V was clipped by 4 bases and J by 2 bases, with 13 bases between them.

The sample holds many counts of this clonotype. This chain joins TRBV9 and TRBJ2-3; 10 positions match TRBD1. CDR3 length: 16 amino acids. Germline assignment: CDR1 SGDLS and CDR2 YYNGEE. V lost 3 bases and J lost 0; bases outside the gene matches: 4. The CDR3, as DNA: TGTGCCAGCAGCGCGACAGGGGGCCCTAGCACAGATACGCAGTATTTT. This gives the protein CASSATGGPSTDTQYF.

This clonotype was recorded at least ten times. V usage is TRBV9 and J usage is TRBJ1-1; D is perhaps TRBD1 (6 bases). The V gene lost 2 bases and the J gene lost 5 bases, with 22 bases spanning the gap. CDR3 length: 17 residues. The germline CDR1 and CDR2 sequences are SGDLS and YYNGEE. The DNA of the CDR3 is TGTGCCAGCAGCGTCACAGGAATGTCGCGGGGGCCTACTGAAGCTTTCTTT. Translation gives CASSVTGMSRGPTEAFF.